Included here is one T cell receptor beta chain sequence, with context. Only in-frame clones appear in the TCRdb table, and some are missing; sequencing was by immunoSEQ multiplex PCR. The repertoire holds thousands of clones, with roughly 82% as singletons. This sample was taken from a study of high-grade serous ovarian cancer treatment subgroups. Per the germline V gene, CDR1 is SQVTM and CDR2 is ANQGSEA. V shed 7 bases and J shed 0 bases, with 14 bases lying between them. The CDR3 sequence is 14 residues long. Tumor samples were taken before definitive surgery or chemotherapy. The TCR originated in a human donor with high-grade serous ovarian cancer. Sequenced input: tumor tissue. The chain recombines TRBV29-1 with TRBJ2-3; D is possibly TRBD2 (5 bases). CDR3 coding DNA: TGCAGCGCCTGGAGGCGTACTAGCACAGATACGCAGTATTTT. Encoded protein: CSAWRRTSTDTQYF.